This paragraph reports one T cell receptor (beta chain). This clonotype was counted at least ten times. Its antigen remains undetermined. No clone much larger than this one lies a single base away; base qualities are absent. TCR beta CDR3 regions were amplified from RNA transcripts. A first-round RT-PCR of the TCR CDR3 used the HTBI primer set with the Qiagen OneStep RT-PCR kit. Libraries were constructed in a second round of multiplex PCR, after which size selection and purification were carried out. Paired-end sequencing of the libraries was performed with 100 bp reads on an Illumina HiSeq2000. In the original analysis: SOAPnuke was used to process the raw data, throwing out any read that contained adapters or uncalled bases, had a mean Phred below 15, or lacked an exact constant-primer or identifier match. COPE v1.2.5 was used to merge high-quality paired reads, and clonotypes were defined as unique nucleotide sequences. MiTCR v1.1 was used to align clonotypes to the IMGT TRBV, TRBD and TRBJ reference segments. Analysis was restricted to V-J combinations with a frequency above 0.0001, which covered just over 98% of repertoires. The TCS score was defined as the ratio of F50 (clonal expansion) to E x V (chaos), calculated using BLOSUM62-based TCRdist between CDR3 peptides within each V-J. Welch's t-statistics and random forest reduced around 520 V-J features to 10 to 15, which were used in a naive Bayes classifier (R e1071). In TCRdb, the public reads were trimmed at Q25 with fastp and aligned with MiXCR, with productive beta chains retained. Rows matching on CDR3 protein sequence are summarized as one entry with the most common DNA and genes. The V and J calls were determined by TCRdb, not by the authors. This sample holds roughly 740,000 distinct CDR3 sequences; 16% were observed only once. Of the sample, over 7.5% falls within the top ten clones.

V ends up 6 bases short and J 4 bases short, with an unmatched junction base count of 8. Based on the germline V gene, the CDR1 and CDR2 sequences are SNHLY and FYNNEI. The CDR3 sequence holds 14 residues, the cysteine and phenylalanine included. Solely the CDR3 DNA is kept, with 42 bases framed from the first base. The sample belongs to a study of T cells in Graves' hyperthyroidism and ophthalmopathy (dated by TCRdb to between 2019 and 2020). Some background on the complete study: Peripheral blood samples were taken at the time of initial diagnosis, prior to any treatment. TCR V-J signatures able to tell the groups apart were searched for in a discovery cohort of 100 patients, of whom around 43 had Graves' ophthalmopathy and about 60 had stable Graves' hyperthyroidism. After sampling, hyperthyroidism patients received methimazole starting at 30 mg daily, and ophthalmopathy patients received high-dose intravenous methylprednisolone. According to the paper, TCR Vbeta CDR3 sequencing was carried out on 120 to 150 peripheral blood samples, which came from under 50 ophthalmopathy, around 75 hyperthyroidism and around 17 progressor patients. The study also compared thyroid tissue and blood T-cell repertoires from more than five Graves' hyperthyroidism patients. Prospective prediction of ophthalmopathy was tested in an independent validation cohort of approximately 18 hyperthyroidism patients and roughly 16 patients who later progressed to ophthalmopathy. The 90 to 100 discovery patients were randomly divided into training and test sets at a 7:3 ratio. Broad study findings and their caveats: No statistical method was used to set the sample size in advance, and investigators knew the group allocation. In validation, progression to ophthalmopathy was predicted by the model with around 71% sensitivity and about 72% specificity, a median of about 6.4 months before onset. Most expanded thyroid clonotypes (frequency above 0.001) were also detected in blood, a finding suggesting that blood repertoires may reflect thyroid immune responses. In cross-validation, a model built on a 13 V-J signature told ophthalmopathy apart from stable hyperthyroidism with 85% to 90% sensitivity and 81% to 82% specificity, and in testing the same model reached 80%/75%.

Graves' hyperthyroidism was defined as stable when no progression to ophthalmopathy occurred over 18 months of follow-up. The hyperthyroidism patients were between 18 and 65 years old and newly diagnosed, with a disease duration of less than 2 months. Exclusion was applied to patients with uncontrolled infections, other autoimmune diseases, pregnancy or lactation. Clinical symptoms, serum thyroxine and TRAb, thyroid ultrasound, and orbital computed tomography formed the basis for the diagnoses. PBMCs were isolated from 8 to 10 ml of fresh peripheral blood by Ficoll-Paque density gradient centrifugation. Trizol reagent was used to extract total RNA, and RNA quality was then checked on an Agilent 2100 Bioanalyzer.

The sequence came from a young man with Graves' hyperthyroidism. Sequences were obtained from blood. The sequence links TRBV2 to TRBJ1-2; a stretch of 7 junction bases matches TRBD1. The CDR3: CASRKVQGSYGYTF. DNA sequence: TGTGCCAGCAGAAAGGTACAGGGGAGCTATGGCTACACCTTC.